This T cell receptor beta chain was sequenced in a study of regulatory T cells in long-lasting Graves disease. Study summary: Disease was considered persistent Graves' disease after over 5 years of antithyroid drugs (with positive TSH receptor antibodies).

This clonotype has ten or more counts. Its antigen is unknown. Overall study results and limits: With approximately 2,800 shared public clonotypes, persistent patients exceeded new patients, who shared roughly 920. Thyroid tissue was not sampled; only peripheral blood was. TCR diversity was lower in persistent Graves' patients than in newly diagnosed ones.

There are 14 residues in the CDR3. The trim removed 0 bases at V and 4 bases at J, leaving 4 bases unmatched. Germline values: CDR1 SGHRS, CDR2 YFSETQ. Building the TCR beta libraries relied on iRepertoire HTBI primers, and CDR3 regions underwent Arm-PCR. TCRdb re-called the multiplex PCR reads with MiXCR, one entry per CDR3 protein. The top ten clones hold around 21% of a sample with 300,000 to 500,000 distinct CDR3 sequences, around 20% of them seen once. This sample's time point: persistent/refractory GD, antithyroid drugs over 5 years with positive TRAb. TCR sequences were obtained from RNA taken from PBMCs.

The V gene is TRBV5-1, the J gene TRBJ2-7, with 7 bases aligning to TRBD1. This TCR derives from a female donor with Graves disease. The specimen comprised peripheral blood mononuclear cells (PBMCs), sampled when the disease was refractory, from a patient treated with antithyroid drugs. This CDR3 reads CASSLVRQGYEQYF. As DNA, the CDR3 is TGCGCCAGCAGCTTGGTGAGACAGGGATACGAGCAGTACTTC.